One sample yielded the 3 T cell receptor beta chains listed below, sequenced in a study of blood T cells in healthy people across ages (dated by TCRdb to the mid-2010s). The library was built by means of 5' RACE. Sequenced on an Illumina HiSeq 2500. A second PCR of roughly 7 to 12 cycles was run with a J-beta primer mix and a sample-barcoded 5' primer. The raw public data were reprocessed by TCRdb itself: fastp quality trimming at Q25, MiXCR clonotype calling, in-frame beta chains only. One record per CDR3 amino acid sequence lists the most common genes and DNA. The sample table holds hundreds of thousands of distinct CDR3 sequences, of which roughly 21% were seen once. The ten biggest clones cover roughly 3.4% of the sample. The specimen was blood. The receptors were sampled from a man in his 70s in good health.

This chain links TRBV27 with TRBJ2-4; TRBD1 aligns across 9 bases. CDR1 and CDR2 from the germline V gene are MNHEY and SMNVEV (reference sequence). The trim removed 1 base at V and 1 base at J, leaving 5 bases unmatched. The CDR3 has 17 amino acids. CDR3 sequence: CASSLFRGTGAKNIQYF. The DNA of the CDR3 is TGTGCCAGCAGTTTATTCAGAGGGACAGGGGCCAAAAACATTCAGTACTTC.

This chain joins TRBV10-3 and TRBJ2-7; maybe TRBD1 (6 bases). Trimming took off 5 bases at V and 0 bases at J, with 8 bases between the two ends. The CDR3 is 13 residues long. The germline gives CDR1 ENHRY, CDR2 SYGVKD. In nucleotides, the CDR3 is TGTGCCATCAGTCGGACAGACTCCTACGAGCAGTACTTC. Its protein is CAISRTDSYEQYF.

The chain links TRBV9 to TRBJ2-4; the match to TRBD2 covers 7 bases. The CDR3 spans 14 residues. V shed 0 bases, J shed 9 bases, and the junction held 6 bases outside the gene matches. Germline CDR1 reads SGDLS; CDR2 reads YYNGEE. The CDR3 here is CASSVEPGGGIQYF. DNA of the CDR3: TGTGCCAGCAGCGTAGAACCTGGGGGGGGCATTCAGTACTTC. Based on the CDR3 plus reference TRBV9 and TRBJ2-4, the full variable domain is DSGVTQTPKHLITATGQRVTLRCSPRSGDLSVYWYQQSLDQGLQFLIQYYNGEERAKGNILERFSAQQFPDLHSELNLSSLELGDSALYFCASSVEPGGGIQYFGAGTRLSVL.